Described below is a single T cell receptor (beta chain) sequence and its context. Authors' processing steps: Nucleated cell counts were estimated from reference gene primer amplification. This table comes from immunoSEQ multiplex PCR, and its TCRdb copy is limited to in-frame clones, with some not included. V and J calls and clone size are those listed in that table; D and trimming were worked out from the DNA. The sample carries about 200,000 clones, roughly four fifths recorded once. This sample was included in a study of blood T cell repertoires in COVID-19. Overall study: PBMCs, B-cell-depleted T cells, or T cells were the source of the cDNA or gDNA that made up the material.

The sequenced sample was peripheral blood. The clonotype was recovered from a woman aged 45-65 years with active or convalescent COVID-19.

For the CDR3, the DNA is TGCAGCGTCGGAGGACAGGGGATCTATGGCTACACCTTC. It is translated as CSVGGQGIYGYTF. V usage is TRBV29-1 and J usage is TRBJ1-2, with 9 nucleotides matching TRBD1. The germline CDR1 and CDR2 sequences are SQVTM and ANQGSEA. The length of the CDR3 is 13 residues. The ends lost 6 bases at V and 4 bases at J; junction bases unmatched: 6.